This is a list of T cell receptor beta chains from one sample in a study of cytomegalovirus exposure and HLA in healthy donors. The protocol was immunoSEQ multiplex PCR, while the TCRdb copy is restricted to in-frame clones and leaves out a portion. The sample holds 150,000 or so clones, 89% seen once. The sample taken for sequencing was PBMCs. The origin of the receptors is a young woman in good health and CMV-seropositive. Each CDR3 is given with its conserved first and last residue. D genes are given only for firm matches. The size of a clone is reported for some rows only, either as once, few or many, or as a class for expanded clones.

v_gene: TRBV10-1; d_gene: TRBD2; abundance: .; len: 13; j_gene: TRBJ2-5; CDR3aa: CASSRSGGETQYF; CDR3nt: TGCGCCAGCAGCCGTAGCGGGGGTGAGACCCAGTACTTC
v_gene: TRBV7-2; d_gene: .; abundance: .; len: 15; j_gene: TRBJ2-7; CDR3aa: CASSSSAQGSYEQYF; CDR3nt: TGTGCCAGCAGCTCCTCCGCCCAGGGATCCTACGAGCAGTACTTC
v_gene: TRBV5-1; d_gene: .; abundance: .; len: 16; j_gene: TRBJ2-2; CDR3aa: CASSLGGTKNTGELFF; CDR3nt: TGCGCCAGCAGCTTGGGTGGGACAAAGAACACCGGGGAGCTGTTTTTT
v_gene: TRBV15; d_gene: .; abundance: .; len: 15; j_gene: TRBJ1-5; CDR3aa: CATSTRDASNQPQHF; CDR3nt: TGTGCCACCAGCACGCGGGACGCTAGCAATCAGCCCCAGCATTTT
v_gene: TRBV6-6; d_gene: TRBD1; abundance: .; len: 16; j_gene: TRBJ1-5; CDR3aa: CASSWPTGDSNQPQHF; CDR3nt: TGTGCCAGCAGTTGGCCTACAGGGGATAGCAATCAGCCCCAGCATTTT
v_gene: TRBV7-9; d_gene: TRBD2; abundance: .; len: 17; j_gene: TRBJ2-7; CDR3aa: CASSSSSGRAGDYEQYF; CDR3nt: TGTGCCAGCAGCTCTTCCTCGGGTCGGGCGGGGGACTACGAGCAGTACTTC
v_gene: TRBV9; d_gene: TRBD2; abundance: .; len: 15; j_gene: TRBJ2-3; CDR3aa: CASSGSGATTDTQYF; CDR3nt: TGTGCCAGCAGCGGTAGCGGGGCAACCACAGATACGCAGTATTTT
v_gene: TRBV10-3; d_gene: TRBD1; abundance: few; len: 15; j_gene: TRBJ1-6; CDR3aa: CAISEWTGGNSPLHF; CDR3nt: TGTGCCATCAGTGAGTGGACAGGGGGGAATTCACCCCTCCACTTT
v_gene: TRBV18; d_gene: TRBD1; abundance: .; len: 14; j_gene: TRBJ1-2; CDR3aa: CASSPPGQGNGYTF; CDR3nt: TGTGCCAGCTCACCACCGGGACAGGGGAATGGCTACACCTTC
v_gene: TRBV28; d_gene: TRBD1; abundance: .; len: 17; j_gene: TRBJ1-6; CDR3aa: CASSSGTGTASRSPLHF; CDR3nt: TGTGCCAGCAGTTCGGGAACCGGGACAGCCAGTCGGTCACCCCTCCACTTT
v_gene: TRBV7-2; d_gene: .; abundance: few; len: 13; j_gene: TRBJ2-7; CDR3aa: CASSFDRHYEQYF; CDR3nt: TGTGCCAGCAGCTTCGACAGACACTACGAGCAGTACTTC
v_gene: TRBV9; d_gene: TRBD1; abundance: .; len: 14; j_gene: TRBJ1-1; CDR3aa: CASSPQGVNTEAFF; CDR3nt: TGTGCCAGCAGCCCCCAGGGGGTGAACACTGAAGCTTTCTTT
v_gene: TRBV7-9; d_gene: .; abundance: .; len: 13; j_gene: TRBJ1-2; CDR3aa: CASSLAGVSGYTF; CDR3nt: TGTGCCAGCAGCTTGGCAGGGGTTAGTGGCTACACCTTC
v_gene: TRBV9; d_gene: TRBD1; abundance: once; len: 15; j_gene: TRBJ1-1; CDR3aa: CASSPRTGVNTEAFF; CDR3nt: TGTGCCAGCAGCCCACGGACAGGGGTGAACACTGAAGCTTTCTTT
v_gene: TRBV18; d_gene: .; abundance: once; len: 13; j_gene: TRBJ1-3; CDR3aa: CASSPTSGNTIYF; CDR3nt: TGTGCCAGCTCACCTACAAGTGGAAACACCATATATTTT
v_gene: TRBV27; d_gene: .; abundance: .; len: 14; j_gene: TRBJ1-1; CDR3aa: CASSRPPTGTEAFF; CDR3nt: TGTGCCAGCAGTAGGCCTCCTACAGGGACTGAAGCTTTCTTT